This T cell receptor beta chain was identified during a study of T cells after yellow fever vaccination. The CDR3 has 12 amino acids. The V and J ends lost 2 bases and 8 bases respectively, with 9 bases between them. Germline V gene data show CDR1 as SGHTS and CDR2 as YDEGEE. The study made its TCR cDNA through 5'RACE template switching. That step introduced a universal primer site along with UMIs. Each CDR3 protein is one row after TCRdb ran MiXCR on the 5' RACE reads. The sample lists some 560,000 distinct CDR3 sequences; less than 20% were seen once. This clonotype was seen a handful of times. The V call is TRBV5-8, the J call TRBJ2-3, with a possible D match to TRBD2 (5 bases). The TCR was taken from a man aged 18 to 30 who received the YFV17D yellow fever vaccine. The sample in question was PBMCs, obtained 5 days after the first yellow fever vaccination. The CDR3 is CASSFGMSTQYF. The DNA for the CDR3 is TGTGCCAGCAGCTTCGGGATGAGTACGCAGTATTTT.